These T cell receptor beta chains were read from a single sample in a study of CD8+CD57+ T cells in acquired aplastic anemia. From the reads, TCRdb called clonotypes with MiXCR, one entry per CDR3 protein. Here the sample spans under 350,000 distinct CDR3 sequences, roughly 61% being singletons. The sample taken for sequencing was sorted CD4+, CD8+, or CD8+CD57+ T cells (not recorded which) from PBMCs. The source of these receptors is a human donor with aplastic anemia. CDR3s include the opening cysteine and the closing phenylalanine or tryptophan. The D gene is left open where the match is weak. A clone size is listed for some rows: how often the clone was seen (once, few, many), or a class if it is expanded.

size: many
J: TRBJ1-2
V: TRBV18
D: TRBD1
DNA: TGTGCCAGCTCACCACCGGCGACAGGGAGATATGGCTACACCTTC
CDR3: CASSPPATGRYGYTF

size: .
J: TRBJ2-5
V: TRBV9
D: .
DNA: TGTGCCAGCAGCGTAGTGGGGGGTGAAGAGACCCAGTACTTC
CDR3: CASSVVGGEETQYF

size: many
J: TRBJ1-2
V: TRBV2
D: .
DNA: TGTGCCAGCAGTGACAGGGGTAGTGGCTACACCTTC
CDR3: CASSDRGSGYTF

size: .
J: TRBJ1-2
V: TRBV10-3
D: .
DNA: TGTGCCATCAGTGATAGTAGGGGATCCTCTAACTATGGCTACACCTTC
CDR3: CAISDSRGSSNYGYTF

size: .
J: TRBJ1-5
V: TRBV19
D: TRBD1
DNA: TGTGCCAGTAGCCCTGCGGCGGGACAGAGTTACCCCCAGCATTTT
CDR3: CASSPAAGQSYPQHF

size: .
J: TRBJ1-1
V: TRBV19
D: .
DNA: TGTGCCAGCGTTTCCGGGGGGAGATTGAACACTGAAGCTTTCTTT
CDR3: CASVSGGRLNTEAFF

size: .
J: TRBJ2-7
V: TRBV6-4
D: TRBD1
DNA: TGTGCCAGCAGTCCGCCAAACAGGGGGCGCGAACAGTACTTC
CDR3: CASSPPNRGREQYF

size: few
J: TRBJ2-7
V: TRBV5-1
D: .
DNA: TGCGCCAGCAGCCTCCGGTCTTCCTACGAGCAGTACTTC
CDR3: CASSLRSSYEQYF

size: .
J: TRBJ2-7
V: TRBV5-1
D: TRBD1
DNA: TGCGCCAGCAGCTTGCTACCCGGGACAGACACTCACTACGAGCAGTACTTC
CDR3: CASSLLPGTDTHYEQYF

size: many
J: TRBJ2-1
V: TRBV14
D: .
DNA: TGTGCCAGCAGCCAAGCGTATAGCGGATTTTCTAATGAGCAGTTCTTC
CDR3: CASSQAYSGFSNEQFF

size: .
J: TRBJ2-1
V: TRBV9
D: TRBD2
DNA: TGTGCCAGCGGTTTTAGCGGGGGGGCCATGTTCCCCAACAATGAGCGGTTCTTC
CDR3: CASGFSGGAMFPNNERFF

size: .
J: TRBJ2-7
V: TRBV4-3
D: TRBD1
DNA: TGCGCCAGCAGCCAAGCGAGAGGATCGGGACAGAGCTACGAGCAGTACTTC
CDR3: CASSQARGSGQSYEQYF

size: few
J: TRBJ2-1
V: TRBV18
D: TRBD2
DNA: TGTGCCAGCTCACTTAGTAGCGGGAGCGCCAATGAGCAGTTCTTC
CDR3: CASSLSSGSANEQFF

size: few
J: TRBJ1-1
V: TRBV20-1
D: .
DNA: TGCAGTGCTAGGGACCGGGACCCTGAAGCTTTCTTT
CDR3: CSARDRDPEAFF

size: .
J: TRBJ1-1
V: TRBV20-1
D: .
DNA: TGCAGTGCTAGATACCCCTCATTCAGGGGAGCTTTCTTT
CDR3: CSARYPSFRGAFF

size: .
J: TRBJ2-7
V: TRBV7-8
D: TRBD1
DNA: TGTGCCAGCAGCCTAGGGACAGGCTTCTACGAGCAGTACTTC
CDR3: CASSLGTGFYEQYF

size: .
J: TRBJ1-4
V: TRBV7-9
D: TRBD1
DNA: TGTGCCAGCAGCTTCGACAGGGGAGGAAAACTGTTTTTT
CDR3: CASSFDRGGKLFF

size: .
J: TRBJ2-1
V: TRBV7-9
D: .
DNA: TGTGCCAGCAGTCCGACCGGGACAACTCCTTACAATGAGCAGTTCTTC
CDR3: CASSPTGTTPYNEQFF

size: .
J: TRBJ2-1
V: TRBV19
D: TRBD1
DNA: TGTGCCAGTCAACGAACCGGGACAGCCCATAACAATGAGCAGTTCTTC
CDR3: CASQRTGTAHNNEQFF

size: .
J: TRBJ1-5
V: TRBV5-1
D: TRBD1
DNA: TGCGCCAGCAGCCAGGACAGGGGAGATCAGCCCCAGCATTTT
CDR3: CASSQDRGDQPQHF

size: few
J: TRBJ2-7
V: TRBV24-1
D: TRBD2
DNA: TGTGCCACCAGTGATGGCCTAGCGGGAGGGTTCTACGAGCAGTACTTC
CDR3: CATSDGLAGGFYEQYF

size: .
J: TRBJ2-7
V: TRBV2
D: .
DNA: TGTGCCAGCAGTGGGGGCATCGACGAGCAGTACTTC
CDR3: CASSGGIDEQYF

size: .
J: TRBJ2-3
V: TRBV7-2
D: .
DNA: TGTGCCAGCAGCTTGGGGGCTAGGGAGGCAAATACGCAGTATTTT
CDR3: CASSLGAREANTQYF

size: many
J: TRBJ2-7
V: TRBV20-1
D: TRBD2
DNA: TGCAGTGCTAGAGATCTTTTGCTAGCGGGGGGTACCTACGAGCAGTACTTC
CDR3: CSARDLLLAGGTYEQYF

size: many
J: TRBJ2-1
V: TRBV6-5
D: TRBD2
DNA: TGTGCCAGCAGTTCGCCGGGTAGCGGGAGAGCTGAGCAGTTCTTC
CDR3: CASSSPGSGRAEQFF

size: .
J: TRBJ2-2
V: TRBV3-1
D: .
DNA: TGTGCCAGCAGCCAAGACGGGTTCACCGGGGAGCTGTTTTTT
CDR3: CASSQDGFTGELFF

size: .
J: TRBJ2-3
V: TRBV7-9
D: .
DNA: TGTGCCAGCAGCTCGGATAGGGGCTCCTACAATGAGCAGTATTTT
CDR3: CASSSDRGSYNEQYF

size: .
J: TRBJ1-1
V: TRBV7-3
D: .
DNA: TGTGCCAGCAGCCCCGGTTGGGGTGACGAAGCTTTCTTT
CDR3: CASSPGWGDEAFF

size: once
J: TRBJ1-6
V: TRBV28
D: .
DNA: TGTGCCAGCAGTTCAATAGCCCGGGACGGGAATTCACCCCTCCACTTT
CDR3: CASSSIARDGNSPLHF

size: .
J: TRBJ2-5
V: TRBV20-1
D: .
DNA: TGCAGTGCTAGAGATGGGAAGGAGGGGGTGGAGACCCAGTACTTC
CDR3: CSARDGKEGVETQYF

size: .
J: TRBJ2-6
V: TRBV24-1
D: .
DNA: TGTGCCACCAGTGACGTTAGCTCTGGGGCCAACGTCCTGACTTTC
CDR3: CATSDVSSGANVLTF

size: .
J: TRBJ1-2
V: TRBV19
D: TRBD1
DNA: TGTGCCAGTAGTACCAGAACCGGGACAGGGAACTATGGCTACACCTTC
CDR3: CASSTRTGTGNYGYTF

size: .
J: TRBJ1-2
V: TRBV20-1
D: TRBD1
DNA: TGCAGTGCTACCTTTAAGGGACAGGGGCCTGGCTACACCTTC
CDR3: CSATFKGQGPGYTF

size: once
J: TRBJ2-5
V: TRBV5-5
D: TRBD1
DNA: TGTGCCAGCAGCCCTCGGGACAGGGGCCTTTCTCGGGCTAAAGAGACCCAGTACTTC
CDR3: CASSPRDRGLSRAKETQYF

size: .
J: TRBJ2-1
V: TRBV5-1
D: TRBD2
DNA: TGCGCCAGCAGCTTGCTAGCGGACAACAATGAGCAGTTCTTC
CDR3: CASSLLADNNEQFF

size: .
J: TRBJ2-7
V: TRBV7-9
D: TRBD1
DNA: TGTGCCAGCAGCCTGAGGGGGACAGGGAGCTACGAGCAGTGCTTC
CDR3: CASSLRGTGSYEQCF

size: .
J: TRBJ1-6
V: TRBV24-1
D: TRBD1
DNA: TGTGCCACCAGTGAAAGTACCGGGACAGGCGGTTCACCCCTCCACTTT
CDR3: CATSESTGTGGSPLHF

size: .
J: TRBJ2-4
V: TRBV4-1
D: TRBD2
DNA: TGCGCCAGCAGCCAAGATGGTCTAGCGGGAGGTGACGCGGCCAAAAACATTCAGTACTTC
CDR3: CASSQDGLAGGDAAKNIQYF

size: many
J: TRBJ2-3
V: TRBV7-2
D: .
DNA: TGTGCCAGCAGCTTATTTGGAAGCACAGATACGCAGTATTTT
CDR3: CASSLFGSTDTQYF

size: .
J: TRBJ2-5
V: TRBV7-9
D: .
DNA: TGTGCCAGCAGCTTGCTCTCCAGATTAGCCGAGACCCAGTACTTC
CDR3: CASSLLSRLAETQYF

size: many
J: TRBJ2-3
V: TRBV7-3
D: TRBD2
DNA: TGTGCCAGCAGCACAGGAGGAGCGGGAGGAGATACGCAGTATTTT
CDR3: CASSTGGAGGDTQYF